Listed below are T cell receptor beta chains from one sample, sequenced in a study of blood T cell repertoires in COVID-19. Assay used: immunoSEQ multiplex PCR; TCRdb lists only in-frame clones, some missing. The repertoire includes approximately 270,000 clones, roughly 89% of them detected once, and under 0.95% sits in the top ten. The sample consisted of peripheral blood. Source of these receptors: a man under 40 with acute or convalescent COVID-19. CDR3s leave out the opening cysteine and the closing phenylalanine or tryptophan.

J gene: TRBJ1-2; V gene: TRBV6-4; CDR3 length: 9; CDR3 protein: ASRNSYGYT
J gene: TRBJ2-2; V gene: TRBV7-3; CDR3 length: 13; CDR3 protein: ASSEGSGRAGELF
J gene: TRBJ1-6; V gene: TRBV23-1; CDR3 length: 15; CDR3 protein: ASSPNLTGGENSPLH
J gene: TRBJ2-2; V gene: TRBV3-1/TRBV3-2; CDR3 length: 13; CDR3 protein: ASGEVAGRTGELF
J gene: TRBJ2-1; V gene: TRBV5-1; CDR3 length: 13; CDR3 protein: ASSFNIAGGGEQF
J gene: TRBJ1-2; V gene: TRBV6-5; CDR3 length: 11; CDR3 protein: ASSKDRGYGYT
J gene: TRBJ1-4; V gene: TRBV13; CDR3 length: 12; CDR3 protein: ASSIRGSNEKLF
J gene: TRBJ1-1; V gene: TRBV9; CDR3 length: 11; CDR3 protein: ASSRTGETEAF
J gene: TRBJ1-2; V gene: TRBV6-5; CDR3 length: 11; CDR3 protein: ASSQGFSYGYT
J gene: TRBJ1-1; V gene: TRBV28; CDR3 length: 11; CDR3 protein: ASSFIMNTEAF
J gene: TRBJ2-3; V gene: TRBV5-6; CDR3 length: 13; CDR3 protein: ASSTGLGMGDTQY
J gene: TRBJ1-3; V gene: TRBV5-5; CDR3 length: 13; CDR3 protein: ASSWGTGTGNTIY
J gene: TRBJ1-5; V gene: TRBV29-1; CDR3 length: 11; CDR3 protein: SAESTQGQPQH
J gene: TRBJ2-2; V gene: TRBV5-1; CDR3 length: 13; CDR3 protein: ASSPGTGAGGELF
J gene: TRBJ2-7; V gene: TRBV7-9; CDR3 length: 13; CDR3 protein: ASSNERYRTYEQY
J gene: TRBJ2-5; V gene: TRBV5-1; CDR3 length: 15; CDR3 protein: ASSRAPGQGWGETQY
J gene: TRBJ1-5; V gene: TRBV28; CDR3 length: 12; CDR3 protein: ASTTPESNQPQH
J gene: TRBJ2-7; V gene: TRBV19; CDR3 length: 10; CDR3 protein: ASSQQGGEQY
J gene: TRBJ2-7; V gene: TRBV18; CDR3 length: 10; CDR3 protein: ASSTQTTEQY
J gene: TRBJ1-6; V gene: TRBV3-1/TRBV3-2; CDR3 length: 16; CDR3 protein: ASSPPAGQGPGGSPLH
J gene: TRBJ2-1; V gene: TRBV6-5; CDR3 length: 13; CDR3 protein: ASRRDRGSYNEQF
J gene: TRBJ1-2; V gene: TRBV6-1; CDR3 length: 10; CDR3 protein: ASSDDRDGYT
J gene: TRBJ2-1; V gene: TRBV7-2; CDR3 length: 14; CDR3 protein: ASSSMGLGSYNEQF
J gene: TRBJ2-1; V gene: TRBV10-2; CDR3 length: 10; CDR3 protein: ASSTGANEQF
J gene: TRBJ2-1; V gene: TRBV2; CDR3 length: 12; CDR3 protein: ASSEGWVGGEQF
J gene: TRBJ1-5; V gene: TRBV15; CDR3 length: 11; CDR3 protein: ATSWDRPQPQH
J gene: TRBJ1-3; V gene: TRBV18; CDR3 length: 13; CDR3 protein: ASSPDRNSGNTIY
J gene: TRBJ2-5; V gene: TRBV15; CDR3 length: 14; CDR3 protein: ATSRADRGPLETQY
J gene: TRBJ1-1; V gene: TRBV5-6; CDR3 length: 14; CDR3 protein: ASSFAGQGESTEAF
J gene: TRBJ1-1; V gene: TRBV18; CDR3 length: 13; CDR3 protein: ASSGGDRINTEAF
J gene: TRBJ2-7; V gene: TRBV5-1; CDR3 length: 12; CDR3 protein: ASGPFIGGNEQY
J gene: TRBJ2-2; V gene: TRBV7-9; CDR3 length: 12; CDR3 protein: ASTLFGGSGELF
J gene: TRBJ2-1; V gene: TRBV29-1; CDR3 length: 15; CDR3 protein: SFSGTSGSSLYNEQF
J gene: TRBJ1-1; V gene: TRBV20-1; CDR3 length: 9; CDR3 protein: SALAGGQAF
J gene: TRBJ1-5; V gene: TRBV30; CDR3 length: 12; CDR3 protein: AWSANRGVQPQH
J gene: TRBJ2-6; V gene: TRBV7-9; CDR3 length: 15; CDR3 protein: ASSRGQASSGANVLT
J gene: TRBJ2-7; V gene: TRBV19; CDR3 length: 14; CDR3 protein: ASSTNLGGTPYEQY
J gene: TRBJ1-2; V gene: TRBV7-9; CDR3 length: 13; CDR3 protein: ASSPGQGRNYGYT
J gene: TRBJ1-2; V gene: TRBV6-2/TRBV6-3; CDR3 length: 11; CDR3 protein: ASSYGGNYGYT
J gene: TRBJ2-5; V gene: TRBV19; CDR3 length: 13; CDR3 protein: ASSRLGEPQETQY
J gene: TRBJ1-2; V gene: TRBV29-1; CDR3 length: 10; CDR3 protein: SVDRPGHGYT
J gene: TRBJ1-6; V gene: TRBV18; CDR3 length: 12; CDR3 protein: ASSPDRTNSPLH
J gene: TRBJ2-3; V gene: TRBV7-9; CDR3 length: 13; CDR3 protein: ASSPGGIGGDTQY
J gene: TRBJ1-6; V gene: TRBV6-5; CDR3 length: 12; CDR3 protein: ASSRDGLNSPLH
J gene: TRBJ2-3; V gene: TRBV18; CDR3 length: 10; CDR3 protein: ASSQQGDTQY
J gene: TRBJ1-4; V gene: TRBV19; CDR3 length: 16; CDR3 protein: ASSIDLWIRQGDEKLF
J gene: TRBJ2-7; V gene: TRBV11-2; CDR3 length: 14; CDR3 protein: ASSPPQVAVSYEQY
J gene: TRBJ1-3; V gene: TRBV27; CDR3 length: 13; CDR3 protein: ASSLALRDREPIY
J gene: TRBJ2-1; V gene: TRBV6-2/TRBV6-3; CDR3 length: 13; CDR3 protein: ASSYFGTGDNEQF
J gene: TRBJ2-7; V gene: TRBV21-1; CDR3 length: 13; CDR3 protein: ASSKGQGTSYEQY
J gene: TRBJ2-7; V gene: TRBV5-1; CDR3 length: 12; CDR3 protein: ASSPLSLVPEQY
J gene: TRBJ1-2; V gene: TRBV18; CDR3 length: 11; CDR3 protein: ASSTDSQRGYT
J gene: TRBJ2-2; V gene: TRBV7-8; CDR3 length: 15; CDR3 protein: ASSLLASGRRSGELF
J gene: TRBJ2-1; V gene: TRBV24-1; CDR3 length: 12; CDR3 protein: ATSDSKGANEQF
J gene: TRBJ2-1; V gene: TRBV11-2; CDR3 length: 13; CDR3 protein: ASSSRLAGGSEQF